Listed below are T cell receptor beta chains from one sample, sequenced in a study of Ad26.COV2.S vaccination and SARS-CoV-2 variants. Some clones are missing from TCRdb's copy, which holds only in-frame ones; the method was immunoSEQ multiplex PCR. This table holds hundreds of thousands of clones, 85% to 90% found once. Sequencing was performed on peripheral blood, taken in a trial of Ad26.COV2.S vaccine versus placebo. The source is a person aged 18 to 65 who received the Ad26.COV2.S COVID-19 vaccine or a placebo. Both conserved end residues are part of each CDR3. Each record gives: J gene, D gene, V gene, clone size, CDR3 DNA, CDR3 protein. The D gene is left open where the match is weak. Clone sizes are given selectively: once, few, many, or a class where the clone is expanded.

TRBJ2-7,.,TRBV11-3,.,TGTGCCAGCAGCTTAGGTTTTGGAGCCGCCTACGAGCAGTACTTC,CASSLGFGAAYEQYF
TRBJ1-4,.,TRBV5-1,.,TGCGCCAGCAGCCGAGGCGCGCCAGGAGAAAAACTGTTTTTT,CASSRGAPGEKLFF
TRBJ2-2,.,TRBV14,.,TGTGCCAGCAGCCAAGTCCGTTGGACAGGAGGGACCGGGGAGCTGTTTTTT,CASSQVRWTGGTGELFF
TRBJ1-5,.,TRBV7-8,.,TGTGCCAGCAGCGACCCAGGGACGCTTCAGCCCCAGCATTTT,CASSDPGTLQPQHF
TRBJ1-4,.,TRBV7-2,.,TGTGCCAGCACCCTTCTAGGGGGAACGGTCGCTGAAAAACTGTTTTTT,CASTLLGGTVAEKLFF
TRBJ2-1,TRBD2,TRBV7-2,once,TGTGCCAGCAGCTCGTATAGCGGGCGTTACAATGAGCAGTTCTTC,CASSSYSGRYNEQFF
TRBJ1-5,.,TRBV6-6,.,TGTGCCAGCAGCTTACAGGAATTTTACAATCAGCCCCAGCATTTT,CASSLQEFYNQPQHF
TRBJ2-2,.,TRBV9,.,TGTGCCAGCAGGCCGTGGGCGACCGGGGAGCTGTTTTTT,CASRPWATGELFF
TRBJ2-3,TRBD1,TRBV6-6,.,TGTGCCAGCAGTTACTCGGGGACAGGAACAGATACGCAGTATTTT,CASSYSGTGTDTQYF
TRBJ1-1,TRBD1,TRBV5-4,.,TGTGCCAGCAGCTCTGGACAGGGGGCGACTGAAGCTTTCTTT,CASSSGQGATEAFF
TRBJ1-1,.,TRBV5-4,many,TGTGCCAGCAGCTTAAGGCATCTTACCTCCACTGAAGCTTTCTTT,CASSLRHLTSTEAFF
TRBJ2-1,TRBD1,TRBV7-2,.,TGTGCCAGCAGGACAGGGGGCAGCTCCTACAATGAGCAGTTCTTC,CASRTGGSSYNEQFF
TRBJ1-1,.,TRBV27,.,TGTGCCAGCAGTTCGGCGGGACTACCGAACACTGAAGCTTTCTTT,CASSSAGLPNTEAFF
TRBJ2-1,.,TRBV6-2/TRBV6-3,.,TGTGCCAGCAGTTCACACAGACTAGGGATGATGTACAATGAGCAGTTCTTC,CASSSHRLGMMYNEQFF
TRBJ2-3,TRBD1,TRBV10-2,.,TGCGCCAGCAAGGCGACAGGGGGCGCAGATACGCAGTATTTT,CASKATGGADTQYF
TRBJ2-1,.,TRBV7-9,.,TGTGCCAGCAGCTTAGACAAGTTCAGCAATGAGCAGTTCTTC,CASSLDKFSNEQFF
TRBJ2-1,.,TRBV9,.,TGTGCCAGCAGTGGGGGTGGCCTAGCGCGCGCTGAGCAGTTCTTC,CASSGGGLARAEQFF
TRBJ2-3,.,TRBV28,.,TGTGCCAGCAGTTTGCCGTTCACCAGCACAGATACGCAGTATTTT,CASSLPFTSTDTQYF
TRBJ2-1,TRBD2,TRBV5-4,once,TGTGCCAGCAGCCCTGGACTAGCGGGAGGCATGCCGTACAATGAGCAGTTCTTC,CASSPGLAGGMPYNEQFF
TRBJ2-3,.,TRBV7-9,.,TGTGCCACCTCGGGGGAGACTTGGAGCGAATATTTT,CATSGETWSEYF
TRBJ2-7,.,TRBV21-1,few,TGTGCCAGCAGCAAAGGTCGGACTAGCGGGGGTTACGAGCAGTACTTC,CASSKGRTSGGYEQYF
TRBJ2-5,.,TRBV5-1,.,TGCGCCAGCAGCTATGGGACGAAACAAGAGACCCAGTACTTC,CASSYGTKQETQYF
TRBJ2-4,TRBD2,TRBV5-1,.,TGCGCCAGCAGCTTACTAGCGCGGGGGGACATTCAGTACTTC,CASSLLARGDIQYF
TRBJ1-1,.,TRBV10-3,few,TGTGCCACCGAACAGGGTACGAACACTGAAGCTTTCTTT,CATEQGTNTEAFF
TRBJ2-2,.,TRBV11-3,.,TGTGCCGGCCAGACAGCGAACACCGGGGAGCTGTTTTTT,CAGQTANTGELFF
TRBJ2-7,.,TRBV7-2,.,TGTGCCAGCAGCCCCCGGGTCATCTCCTACGAGCAGTACTTC,CASSPRVISYEQYF
TRBJ2-1,TRBD2,TRBV15,.,TGTGCCACCAGCAGAAGAGGTCGGACTAGCGGGAGGTATGAGCAGTTCTTC,CATSRRGRTSGRYEQFF
TRBJ2-1,.,TRBV5-1,.,TGCGCCAGCAGCTTGGTTCCTCTGGGAGACCTGGACAATGAGCAGTTCTTC,CASSLVPLGDLDNEQFF
TRBJ2-3,TRBD1,TRBV6-6,.,TGTGCCAGCAGTAAAAACCGGGACAGGGGAACAGATACGCAGTATTTT,CASSKNRDRGTDTQYF
TRBJ2-3,.,TRBV7-2,.,TGTGCCAGCAAAGCGGCCACCCTCACAGATACGCAGTATTTT,CASKAATLTDTQYF
TRBJ2-5,.,TRBV25-1,.,TGTGCCAGCAGTAGACGGGGAGAGACCCAGTACTTC,CASSRRGETQYF
TRBJ2-2,.,TRBV27,.,TGTGCCAGCAGCAGAGTGTCGGTACATAACACCGGGGAGCTGTTTTTT,CASSRVSVHNTGELFF
TRBJ2-4,.,TRBV2,.,TGTGCCAGCAGTGTGCGGGAAAACATTCAGTACTTC,CASSVRENIQYF
TRBJ1-3,.,TRBV7-9,once,TGTGCCAGCAGCTTATTGAGTAGAGGCAGAAACACCATATATTTT,CASSLLSRGRNTIYF
TRBJ2-1,.,TRBV19,.,TGTGCCAGTAGTATAGATTATGGCGGAGGAACCTACAATGAGCAGTTCTTC,CASSIDYGGGTYNEQFF
TRBJ1-2,.,TRBV15,.,TGTGCCACCAGCAGAGGTCCAGGCTATGGCTACACCTTC,CATSRGPGYGYTF
TRBJ1-1,.,TRBV7-9,.,TGTGCCAGCAGCCGCAGTCCAAGCACTGAAGCTTTCTTT,CASSRSPSTEAFF
TRBJ2-3,TRBD2,TRBV19,.,TGTGCCAGTAGTATAATGTCGGCTAGCGGGGGGGCCAGAGATACGCAGTATTTT,CASSIMSASGGARDTQYF
TRBJ2-7,.,TRBV28,.,TGTGCCAGCAGACATGGACTGGACTACGAGCAGTACTTC,CASRHGLDYEQYF
TRBJ1-1,.,TRBV10-3,.,TGTGCCATCAGTGATAGGGCTTTGAACACTGAAGCTTTCTTT,CAISDRALNTEAFF
TRBJ2-1,.,TRBV9,.,TGTGCCAGCAGCGTAGGGGACGGATTTTACAATGAGCAGTTCTTC,CASSVGDGFYNEQFF